This entry features one T cell receptor (beta chain) sequence. Germline assignment: CDR1 KGHSH and CDR2 LQKENI. The CDR3 sequence is 14 residues long. V was clipped by 3 bases and J by 5 bases, with 13 bases between them. The entry originates in a study of T cell changes during pregnancy in multiple sclerosis. The method was immunoSEQ multiplex PCR; TCRdb's version includes in-frame clones alone and lacks a portion of them. The data hold approximately 14,000 clones, with roughly 93% observed a single time. The chain couples TRBV18 to TRBJ1-1; the D gene is possibly TRBD1 (6 bases). This TCR came from a female donor in good health, enrolled as a control in a pregnancy study. The sample in question was peripheral blood, obtained in the second trimester of pregnancy. CDR3 in DNA: TGTGCCAGCTCACCGTTAAATAGGGGGACTGAAGCTTTCTTT. It codes for CASSPLNRGTEAFF.